The 11 T cell receptor beta chains below were found in one sample sequenced in a study of T cell responses to AZD1222 COVID-19 vaccine. TCRdb's copy holds only in-frame clones and misses some; the assay was immunoSEQ multiplex PCR. The repertoire holds under 200,000 clones, with about nine tenths as singletons. Sample: peripheral blood, taken on day 0 of MenACWY control vaccination. These receptors all stem from an adult in good health.

The sample holds one count of this clone. The chain has TRBV3-1 (or the pseudogene TRBV3-2) and TRBJ2-2; 10 bases line up with TRBD2. Germline CDR1 reads LGHDT; CDR2 reads YNNKEL (reference sequence). The trim removed 4 bases at V and 0 bases at J, leaving 2 bases unmatched. CDR3 size: 16 residues. This CDR3 reads CASSRLAGSNTGELFF. The CDR3 region has the DNA TGTGCCAGCAGCCGACTAGCGGGTTCGAACACCGGGGAGCTGTTTTTT.

The chain recombines TRBV20-1 with TRBJ2-3; D unresolved. The CDR3 sequence is 10 residues long. Germline CDR1 DFQATT, CDR2 SNEGSKA (reference sequence). The ends were cut back, 6 bases at V and 6 bases at J, with 7 bases in the middle. The CDR3 is CSALMDTQYF. In DNA form, the CDR3 reads TGCAGTGCCCTAATGGATACGCAGTATTTT.

The chain recombines TRBV28 with TRBJ2-1; 8 bases map to TRBD1. The CDR3 contains 13 residues. J lost 12 bases, V lost 7 bases, and 11 bases had no gene match. CDR1 and CDR2 (germline): MDHEN, SYDVKM. CDR3 coding DNA: TGTGCCAGCAAATTCTCGGGGGACAGGCCGCAGTTCTTC. Encoded protein: CASKFSGDRPQFF.

The V call is TRBV12-3 or TRBV12-4, the J call TRBJ2-7, with TRBD2 identical over 9 bases. The CDR3 spans 13 residues. Unmatched junction bases numbered 5, after V lost 4 bases and J lost 7 bases. The CDR3 DNA follows: TGTGCCAGCAGTTCCATAGCGGGGGTGGAGCAGTACTTC. Its protein product is CASSSIAGVEQYF.

The genes are TRBV19 and TRBJ2-2; 11 bases agree with TRBD1. V was clipped by 7 bases and J by 6 bases; unmatched bases: 7. CDR3 length: 15 amino acids. The V gene's germline CDR1 is LNHDA and CDR2 SQIVND (reference sequence). The CDR3 DNA sequence: TGTGCCAGTACCAAGGACAGGGGGCAGGCCGGGGAGCTGTTTTTT. It is translated as CASTKDRGQAGELFF. The whole variable domain, filled in from reference TRBV19 and TRBJ2-2, reads DGGITQSPKYLFRKEGQNVTLSCEQNLNHDAMYWYRQDPGQGLRLIYYSQIVNDFQKGDIAEGYSVSREKKESFPLTVTSAQKNPTAFYLCASTKDRGQAGELFFGEGSRLTVL.

This clone was detected only once. The chain links TRBV12-2 to TRBJ1-1. TRBV12-2 is marked as a pseudogene. This CDR3 has 15 residues. The CDR3 here is CASRLSRRRNTEAFF. The CDR3, as DNA: TGTGCAAGTCGCTTATCCCGAAGAAGGAACACTGAAGCTTTCTTT.

This clone was detected once. The genes are TRBV9 and TRBJ2-1, with 9 bases that match TRBD2. V lost 0 bases, J lost 8 bases, and 9 bases stayed unmatched. There are 16 residues in the CDR3. Germline V gives CDR1 SGDLS, CDR2 YYNGEE. For the CDR3, the DNA is TGTGCCAGCAGCGTAGGCGGTAGCGGGAGAGTTTATGAGCAGTTCTTC. It encodes CASSVGGSGRVYEQFF.

The chain links TRBV7-9 to TRBJ1-2, with unresolved D. CDR1 and CDR2 (germline): SEHNR, FQNEAQ (reference sequence). V gave up 8 bases and J gave up 0 bases, with 16 bases separating them. The CDR3 consists of 15 residues. Here the CDR3 DNA reads TGTGCCAGCGCGCCAGACCTAAGGGCTAACTATGGCTACACCTTC. Residues: CASAPDLRANYGYTF.

The chain combines TRBV6-5 with TRBJ2-7, with TRBD1 identical over 7 bases. Trimming removed 6 bases from V and 6 bases from J; junction bases left unmatched: 14. Germline values: CDR1 MNHEY, CDR2 SVGAGI. The CDR3 extends over 15 amino acids. DNA for the CDR3: TGTGCCAGCAGCCGTTTCCCGCCCTACAGGGGCGAGCAGTACTTC. Translating gives CASSRFPPYRGEQYF.

This clone came up once. The chain joins TRBV28 to TRBJ1-4; TRBD1 is a possible D gene (6 bases). V was clipped by 3 bases and J by 0 bases, with 20 bases between them. The length of the CDR3 is 19 residues. Germline loops: CDR1 MDHEN, CDR2 SYDVKM. The CDR3 protein is CASSFPLTGPPTTNEKLFF. Written as DNA, the CDR3 is TGTGCCAGCAGTTTCCCCTTAACAGGGCCCCCTACAACTAATGAAAAACTGTTTTTT.

The rearrangement links TRBV5-4 to TRBJ1-4, with 12 positions matching TRBD1. Germline V gene data show CDR1 as SGHNT and CDR2 as YYREEE (reference sequence). V dropped 2 bases and J dropped 6; count of bases not matched to a gene: 5. The length of the CDR3 is 16 residues. CDR3 in amino acids: CASSFPGTGGHEKLFF. CDR3 DNA sequence: TGTGCCAGCAGCTTCCCGGGGACAGGGGGCCATGAAAAACTGTTTTTT.